This T cell receptor beta chain came from a study of OX40 agonist ivuxolimab in advanced cancers. Some clones are missing from TCRdb's copy, which holds only in-frame ones; the method was immunoSEQ multiplex PCR. Of approximately 12,000 clones listed, around 90% are singletons. The CDR3 runs 15 residues. The V gene's germline CDR1 is MNHNS and CDR2 SASEGT. Deletions cut 6 bases from V and 1 base from J, with 12 bases between. The chain combines TRBV6-1 with TRBJ2-2, with D possibly TRBD1 on 5 matching bases. The source of this sequence is an adult with an advanced solid tumor such as melanoma, head and neck, liver or kidney cancer. Sequenced material: CD4+ or CD8+ T cells sorted from blood, taken in a trial of the OX40 agonist ivuxolimab. The CDR3 DNA reads as TGTGCCAGCAGCCCGACAGCCCAGAACACCGGGGAGCTGTTTTTT. Protein: CASSPTAQNTGELFF.